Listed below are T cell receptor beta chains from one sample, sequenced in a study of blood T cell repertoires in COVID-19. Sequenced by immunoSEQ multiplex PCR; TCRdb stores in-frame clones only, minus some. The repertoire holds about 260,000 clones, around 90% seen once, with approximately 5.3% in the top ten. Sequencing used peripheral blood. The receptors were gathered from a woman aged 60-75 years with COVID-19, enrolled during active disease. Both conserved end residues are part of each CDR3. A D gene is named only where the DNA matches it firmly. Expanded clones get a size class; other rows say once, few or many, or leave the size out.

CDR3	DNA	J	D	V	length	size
CASSEGGETQYF	TGTGCCAGCAGTGAGGGAGGGGAGACCCAGTACTTC	TRBJ2-5	TRBD2	TRBV2	12	-
CASSPELRASYGYTF	TGTGCCAGCAGCCCCGAGCTCAGGGCCTCCTATGGCTACACCTTC	TRBJ1-2	-	TRBV7-2	15	-
CASSLSGTENTGELFF	TGTGCCAGCAGCTTGTCCGGGACTGAGAACACCGGGGAGCTGTTTTTT	TRBJ2-2	-	TRBV5-6	16	-
CAWNPGQGPRWYGYTF	TGTGCCTGGAACCCGGGACAGGGCCCACGTTGGTATGGCTACACCTTC	TRBJ1-2	TRBD1	TRBV30	16	-
CASSYLSGQGASNQPQHF	TGTGCCAGCAGTTACCTCTCGGGACAGGGGGCCAGCAATCAGCCCCAGCATTTT	TRBJ1-5	TRBD1	TRBV6-2/TRBV6-3	18	-
CASSHQGIQETQYF	TGCGCCAGCAGCCATCAGGGGATTCAAGAGACCCAGTACTTC	TRBJ2-5	-	TRBV5-1	14	-
CACQQTRDNQPQHF	TGTGCCTGCCAACAGACTCGGGACAATCAGCCCCAGCATTTT	TRBJ1-5	-	TRBV30	14	once
CASSQDLLAGGEQFF	TGCGCCAGCAGCCAAGATCTACTAGCGGGAGGTGAGCAGTTCTTC	TRBJ2-1	TRBD2	TRBV4-1	15	-
CASSGQDRGPVSPLHF	TGTGCCAGCAGCGGACAGGACAGGGGGCCAGTTTCACCCCTCCACTTT	TRBJ1-6	TRBD1	TRBV7-2	16	-
CAILREAGTEAFF	TGTGCCATCTTGAGGGAAGCGGGTACTGAAGCTTTCTTT	TRBJ1-1	-	TRBV6-6	13	-
CASSSGQNTEAFF	TGTGCCAGCAGCTCCGGACAGAACACTGAAGCTTTCTTT	TRBJ1-1	-	TRBV7-3	13	-
CASSPGVEQFF	TGTGCCAGCAGTCCCGGGGTTGAGCAGTTCTTC	TRBJ2-1	-	TRBV6-2/TRBV6-3	11	-
CASSGDRYEQYF	TGTGCCAGTAGCGGGGACAGATACGAGCAGTACTTC	TRBJ2-7	TRBD1	TRBV19	12	-
CASIKSGRSGELFF	TGTGCCAGCATCAAAAGCGGGAGGTCCGGGGAGCTGTTTTTT	TRBJ2-2	TRBD2	TRBV6-5	14	-
CASSMTSGAYNEQFF	TGTGCCAGTAGTATGACGTCGGGAGCCTACAATGAGCAGTTCTTC	TRBJ2-1	-	TRBV19	15	-
CATSRPRGLSYEQYF	TGTGCCACCAGCAGACCCAGAGGACTGAGCTACGAGCAGTACTTC	TRBJ2-7	-	TRBV15	15	-